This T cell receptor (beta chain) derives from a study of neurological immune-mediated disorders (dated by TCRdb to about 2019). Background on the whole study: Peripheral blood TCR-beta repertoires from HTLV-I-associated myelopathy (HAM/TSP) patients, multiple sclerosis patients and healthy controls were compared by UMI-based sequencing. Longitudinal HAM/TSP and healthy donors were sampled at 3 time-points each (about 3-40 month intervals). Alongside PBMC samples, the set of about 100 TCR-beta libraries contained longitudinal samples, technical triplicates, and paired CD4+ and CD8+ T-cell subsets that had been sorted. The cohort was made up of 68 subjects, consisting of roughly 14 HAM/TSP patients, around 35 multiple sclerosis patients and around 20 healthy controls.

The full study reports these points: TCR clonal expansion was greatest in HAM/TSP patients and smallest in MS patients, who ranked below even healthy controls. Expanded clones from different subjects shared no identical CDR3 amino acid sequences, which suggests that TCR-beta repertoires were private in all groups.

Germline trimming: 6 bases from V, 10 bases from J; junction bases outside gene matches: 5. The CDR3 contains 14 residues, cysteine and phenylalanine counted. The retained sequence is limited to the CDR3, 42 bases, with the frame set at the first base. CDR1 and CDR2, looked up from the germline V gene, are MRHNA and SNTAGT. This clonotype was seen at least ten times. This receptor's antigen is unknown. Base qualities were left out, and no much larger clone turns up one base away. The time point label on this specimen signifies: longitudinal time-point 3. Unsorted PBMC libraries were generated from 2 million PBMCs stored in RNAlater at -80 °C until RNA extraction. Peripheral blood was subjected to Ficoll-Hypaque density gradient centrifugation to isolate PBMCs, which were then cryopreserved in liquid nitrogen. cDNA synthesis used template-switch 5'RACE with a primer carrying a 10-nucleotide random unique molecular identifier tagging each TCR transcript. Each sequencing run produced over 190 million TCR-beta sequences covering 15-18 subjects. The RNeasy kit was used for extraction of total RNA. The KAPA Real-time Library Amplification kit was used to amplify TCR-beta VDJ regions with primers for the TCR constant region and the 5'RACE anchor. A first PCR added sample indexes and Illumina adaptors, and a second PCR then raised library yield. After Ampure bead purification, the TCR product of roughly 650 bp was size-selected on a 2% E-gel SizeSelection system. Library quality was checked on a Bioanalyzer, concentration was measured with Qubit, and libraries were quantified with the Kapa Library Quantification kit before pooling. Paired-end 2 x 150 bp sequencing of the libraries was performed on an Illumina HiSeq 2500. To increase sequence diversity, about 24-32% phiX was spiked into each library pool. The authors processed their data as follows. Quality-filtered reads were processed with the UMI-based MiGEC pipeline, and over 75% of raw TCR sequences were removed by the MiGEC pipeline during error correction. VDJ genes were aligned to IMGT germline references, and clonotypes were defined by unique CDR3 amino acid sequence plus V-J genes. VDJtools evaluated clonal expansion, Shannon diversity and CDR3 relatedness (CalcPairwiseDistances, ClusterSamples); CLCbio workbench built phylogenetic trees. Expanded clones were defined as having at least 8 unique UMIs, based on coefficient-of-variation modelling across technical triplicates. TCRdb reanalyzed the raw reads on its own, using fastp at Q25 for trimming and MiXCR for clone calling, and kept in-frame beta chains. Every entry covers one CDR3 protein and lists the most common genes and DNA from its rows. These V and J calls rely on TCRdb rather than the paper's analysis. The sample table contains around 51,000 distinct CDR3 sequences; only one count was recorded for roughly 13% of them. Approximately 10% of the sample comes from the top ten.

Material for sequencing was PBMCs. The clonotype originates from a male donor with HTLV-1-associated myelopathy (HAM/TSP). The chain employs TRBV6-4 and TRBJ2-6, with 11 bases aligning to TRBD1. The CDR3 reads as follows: CASSRGTGGNVLTF. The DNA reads TGTGCCAGCAGCCGCGGGACAGGGGGTAACGTCCTGACTTTC.